This TCR beta chain emerged from a study of cytomegalovirus exposure and HLA in healthy donors. CDR1 SGHVS and CDR2 FQNEAQ come from the germline V gene. CDR3 length: 19 residues. Trimming at V came to 5 bases and at J to 4 bases, leaving 22 bases not matched to a gene. Primers: 60 Vbeta forward and 13 Jbeta reverse. TCRdb's copy holds only in-frame clones and misses some; the assay was immunoSEQ multiplex PCR. Of under 250,000 clones in the sample, around four fifths were seen once. The genes are TRBV7-8 and TRBJ1-2, with 7 bases fitting TRBD1. The sequence was collected from a woman between 50 and 59 years old in good health and CMV-seropositive. Sequencing was done on a sample of PBMCs. CDR3 in DNA: TGTGCCAGCAGCCGTTATGGTACCCTGACAGGGCCCCTCCTCTATGGCTACACCTTC. This encodes CASSRYGTLTGPLLYGYTF.